This T cell receptor beta chain was sequenced in a study of T cell responses to AZD1222 COVID-19 vaccine. Findings and caveats of the study: AZD1222 recipients seropositive at baseline numbered only six or seven.

This CDR3 has 15 amino acids. V shed 0 bases and J 5 bases; nucleotides not matched to a gene: 8. The germline gives CDR1 GTSNPN, CDR2 SVGIG (reference sequence). TCRdb's table, derived via immunoSEQ multiplex PCR, lists solely in-frame clones and lacks some. The data contain over 55,000 clones, 83% of them singletons. This clone occurred once. Its target is unknown. The TCR comes from an adult who received the AZD1222 COVID-19 vaccine. Material: peripheral blood, obtained 28 days after the second AZD1222 dose. This chain joins TRBV30 and TRBJ2-3; 7 positions agree with TRBD2. The CDR3 coding sequence is TGTGCCTGGAGTGTGGCGAGCGGGGTGGTAGATACGCAGTATTTT. Amino acids: CAWSVASGVVDTQYF.